This TCR beta chain comes out of a study of technical replicates of blood from several donors. Here immunoSEQ multiplex PCR was the method, and the copy in TCRdb shows in-frame clones only, minus some. Found here are some 82,000 clones, around 94% of them singletons; the top ten hold around 0.42%. The CDR3 contains 14 residues. V shed 4 bases, J shed 5 bases, and the junction held 5 bases outside the gene matches. Per germline, CDR1 SNHLY and CDR2 FYNNEI. V is TRBV2 and J is TRBJ1-5; 7 bases are shared with TRBD1. Sequenced sample: T cells isolated from PBMCs. The sequence was obtained from a human donor in good health. CDR3 amino acids: CASSGQGPDQPQHF. For the CDR3, the DNA is TGTGCCAGCAGTGGACAGGGCCCCGATCAGCCCCAGCATTTT.